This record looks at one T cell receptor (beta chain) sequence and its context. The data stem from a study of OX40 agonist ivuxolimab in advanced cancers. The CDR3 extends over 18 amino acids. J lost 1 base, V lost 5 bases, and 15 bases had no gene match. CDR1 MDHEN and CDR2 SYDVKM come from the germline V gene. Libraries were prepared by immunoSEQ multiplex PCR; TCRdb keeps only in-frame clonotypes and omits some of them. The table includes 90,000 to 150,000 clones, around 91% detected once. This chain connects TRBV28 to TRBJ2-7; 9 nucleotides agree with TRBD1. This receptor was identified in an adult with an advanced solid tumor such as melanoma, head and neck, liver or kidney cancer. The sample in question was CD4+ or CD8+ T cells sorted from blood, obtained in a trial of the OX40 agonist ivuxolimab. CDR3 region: CASSDVTGGVDESYEQYF. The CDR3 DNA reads TGTGCCAGCAGTGACGTAACAGGGGGCGTTGATGAGTCCTACGAGCAGTACTTC.